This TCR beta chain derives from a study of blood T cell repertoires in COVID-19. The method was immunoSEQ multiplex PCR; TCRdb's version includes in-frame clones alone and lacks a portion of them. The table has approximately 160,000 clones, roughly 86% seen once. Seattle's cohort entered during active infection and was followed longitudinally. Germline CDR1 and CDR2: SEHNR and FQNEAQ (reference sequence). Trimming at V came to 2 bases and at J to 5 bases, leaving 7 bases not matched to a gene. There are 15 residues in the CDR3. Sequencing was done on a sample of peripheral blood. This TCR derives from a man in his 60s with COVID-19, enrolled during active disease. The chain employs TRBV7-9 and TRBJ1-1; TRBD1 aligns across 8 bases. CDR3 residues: CASSLPRGRDTEAFF. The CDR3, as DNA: TGTGCCAGCAGCTTACCCAGGGGGCGGGATACTGAAGCTTTCTTT.